The rows below give T cell receptor beta chains drawn from one sample of a study of T cell responses to AZD1222 COVID-19 vaccine. Using immunoSEQ multiplex PCR, the repertoire was profiled, and TCRdb retains in-frame clones only, with some absent. This sample has around 150,000 clones, with about 88% found just once. The sample was peripheral blood, taken on day 0 of AZD1222 vaccination. These receptor sequences come from an adult in good health. CDR3s include the opening cysteine and the closing phenylalanine or tryptophan. Fields, in order: V gene, J gene, D gene, CDR3 protein. D genes are given only for firm matches.

>TRBV7-2|TRBJ2-3|TRBD2
CASSTSPGTSGETDTQYF
>TRBV7-2|TRBJ1-1|-
CASSPQLNTEAFF
>TRBV2|TRBJ1-2|-
CASSEREGNYGYTF
>TRBV4-2|TRBJ1-2|-
CASSLEGGDYGYTF
>TRBV2|TRBJ2-3|-
CAPLGTRTDTQYF
>TRBV4-3|TRBJ2-3|-
CASSQDRGADTQYF
>TRBV5-1|TRBJ2-1|-
CASSLYLGTNYIDEQFF
>TRBV18|TRBJ2-1|TRBD1
CASSLRTGEQFF
>TRBV7-2|TRBJ2-7|TRBD1
CASSLGGLSSYEQYF
>TRBV7-9|TRBJ1-1|-
CASSYRRDEAFF
>TRBV5-1|TRBJ1-6|TRBD1
CASSLVTGDSPLHF
>TRBV14|TRBJ2-6|-
CASSQDPGVGANVLTF
>TRBV25-1|TRBJ1-4|-
CASSDRRQEATNEKLFF
>TRBV6-6|TRBJ1-4|TRBD1
CASSARDRFGEKLFF
>TRBV18|TRBJ2-7|TRBD2
CASSPFGLADSYEQYF
>TRBV4-2|TRBJ2-6|-
CASSLSTASGANVLTF
>TRBV5-4|TRBJ1-1|-
CASSFHRADTEAFF
>TRBV28|TRBJ1-1|-
CASSGPGAPDTEAFF
>TRBV9|TRBJ2-5|-
CASTPGLPRETQYF
>TRBV11-1|TRBJ1-1|-
CASSVKAGGNTEAFF
>TRBV9|TRBJ2-7|TRBD2
CASSAAGTSGAYEQYF
>TRBV28|TRBJ2-7|TRBD2
CASSWGLVYEQYF
>TRBV19|TRBJ1-5|TRBD1
CASSTHRGNQPQHF
>TRBV10-3|TRBJ1-2|TRBD1
CATRGQGADGYTF
>TRBV11-2|TRBJ1-1|-
CASSLGQNTEAFF
>TRBV28|TRBJ2-7|-
CASSLDRGPYEQYF
>TRBV5-4|TRBJ2-1|TRBD2
CASSGGGTSGTNEQFF
>TRBV27|TRBJ2-7|-
CASSFPEQYF
>TRBV12-3/TRBV12-4|TRBJ1-1|-
CASGLAGVAEAFF
>TRBV2|TRBJ2-7|-
CASSESQTHEQYF
>TRBV7-9|TRBJ2-1|TRBD2
CASSFFSGSNYNEQFF
>TRBV27|TRBJ2-1|TRBD2
CASSRRLAGGANEQFF
>TRBV2|TRBJ1-5|-
CASSVSPHSNQPQHF
>TRBV5-6|TRBJ1-1|-
CASSREAFF